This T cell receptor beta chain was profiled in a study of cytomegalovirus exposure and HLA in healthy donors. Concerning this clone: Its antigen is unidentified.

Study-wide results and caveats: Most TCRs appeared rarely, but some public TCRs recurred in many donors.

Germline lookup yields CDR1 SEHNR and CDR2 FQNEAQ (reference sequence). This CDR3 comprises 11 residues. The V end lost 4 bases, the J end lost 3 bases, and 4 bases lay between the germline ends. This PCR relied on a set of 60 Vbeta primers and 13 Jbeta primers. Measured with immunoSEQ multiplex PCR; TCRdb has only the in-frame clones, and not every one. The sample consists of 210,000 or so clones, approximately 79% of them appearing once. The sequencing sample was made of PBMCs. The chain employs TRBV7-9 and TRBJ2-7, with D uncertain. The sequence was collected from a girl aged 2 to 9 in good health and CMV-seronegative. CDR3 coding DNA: TGTGCCAGCAGCTCCAACTACGAGCAGTACTTC. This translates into CASSSNYEQYF.